Reported below is one TCR beta chain. Its antigen is currently not known. Per-nucleotide qualities are absent, and no much larger clonotype sits a single base away. The library relied on the immunoSEQ multiplex PCR assay. For most patients, genomic DNA was isolated with the Qiagen DNeasy Blood and Tissue Kit and sent frozen to Adaptive Biotechnologies for TCR sequencing. Adaptive Biotechnologies carried out high-throughput TCR-beta CDR3 sequencing of genomic DNA for most patients. The study's processing was this. TCR sequencing data for roughly 17 patients were retrieved from Adaptive's ImmunoSEQ software; three other patients were processed with MiXCR and VDJtools. CD4 versus CD8 sorting errors were corrected by removing sequences found in both subsets at a frequency ratio below 5:1. CDR3 nucleotide sequences shared between donor and recipient were removed because their origin could not be assigned. To count as alloreactive, a clone needed at least 2-fold expansion over unstimulated cells and a minimum CFSE-low frequency of 0.002% (template counts) or 0.001% (read counts). Clones were considered mappable if detected in sequenced pre-transplant spleen, lymph node, or MLR CFSE-low populations of the donor or recipient. Cumulative frequency of alloreactive clones was calculated as a percentage of all sequences weighted by copy number. As stored in TCRdb, this immuneACCESS dataset retains in-frame rearrangements with V and J assigned. A fraction of the clones does not appear; measured against another copy, unresolved V genes explain less than half of the discrepancy, and the remainder lacks a known reason. V and J calls plus clone size are reproduced from that table; the DNA served to infer D and trimming. This sample is represented by 90,000 to 95,000 clones; 75% to 95% of them were singletons. Approximately 6% of the sample is held by the ten biggest clonotypes.

The intended sense of this specimen's time point label: cells obtained before transplantation from donor or recipient. CD3+CD4+ and CD3+CD8+ populations were FACS-sorted from unstimulated pre-transplant donor and recipient cells taken from spleen or lymph nodes. This sample is part of a study of graft-versus-host responses after intestinal transplantation (dated by TCRdb to the early 2020s). For context, the study as a whole: Recipients received multivisceral, liver-intestinal, or isolated intestinal transplants. Alloreactive clones were identified by sequencing pre-transplant mixed lymphocyte reaction products and comparing them with unstimulated pre-transplant donor and recipient T cells. Samples from a few later patients were sequenced in-house on an Illumina MiSeq with MiXCR processing rather than by the commercial service. The cohort enrolled 20 to 30 intestinal transplant recipients, one of whom was a retransplant, and a few patients without pretransplant specimens were excluded. A peak of at least 4% donor T cells among recipient peripheral blood mononuclear cells was the definition used for donor T cell macrochimerism. Bulk TCR-beta CDR3 sequencing was used to track graft-versus-host and host-versus-graft alloreactive T cell clones in the graft, circulation and bone marrow after intestinal transplantation. Every recipient was given anti-thymocyte globulin induction, then maintenance tacrolimus and steroids for about three years.

Its CDR3 holds 15 amino acids, cysteine through phenylalanine. Only the CDR3 DNA is retained, 45 bases long and in frame from the first base. V loses 3 bases at its end and J loses 4 bases; junction bases beyond the gene matches: 8. Based on the germline V gene, the CDR1 and CDR2 sequences are SGDLS and YYNGEE. Beyond this particular receptor, the publication reports: Early after transplant, declines in HvG clones were associated with peak levels of circulating GvH clones. Patients with donor T cell macrochimerism had high GvH to HvG T cell clonal ratios in their allografts. The conclusions were limited by the relatively low number and heterogeneity of the intestinal transplant patients. GvH clones were detected in recipient bone marrow, and some of these GvH clones were observed earlier in ileal mucosa or blood, consistent with an intestinal mucosal origin.

The input for sequencing was unstimulated CD8+ T cells sorted from spleen or lymph node cells, taken before intestinal transplant. This clonotype was obtained from a human donor who received an intestinal transplant. The chain is encoded by TRBV9 joined to TRBJ2-5, with 8 central nucleotides matching TRBD2. The CDR3 region reads CASSEGGLVSETQYF. The DNA reads as follows: TGTGCCAGCAGCGAGGGGGGACTAGTGTCAGAGACCCAGTACTTC.